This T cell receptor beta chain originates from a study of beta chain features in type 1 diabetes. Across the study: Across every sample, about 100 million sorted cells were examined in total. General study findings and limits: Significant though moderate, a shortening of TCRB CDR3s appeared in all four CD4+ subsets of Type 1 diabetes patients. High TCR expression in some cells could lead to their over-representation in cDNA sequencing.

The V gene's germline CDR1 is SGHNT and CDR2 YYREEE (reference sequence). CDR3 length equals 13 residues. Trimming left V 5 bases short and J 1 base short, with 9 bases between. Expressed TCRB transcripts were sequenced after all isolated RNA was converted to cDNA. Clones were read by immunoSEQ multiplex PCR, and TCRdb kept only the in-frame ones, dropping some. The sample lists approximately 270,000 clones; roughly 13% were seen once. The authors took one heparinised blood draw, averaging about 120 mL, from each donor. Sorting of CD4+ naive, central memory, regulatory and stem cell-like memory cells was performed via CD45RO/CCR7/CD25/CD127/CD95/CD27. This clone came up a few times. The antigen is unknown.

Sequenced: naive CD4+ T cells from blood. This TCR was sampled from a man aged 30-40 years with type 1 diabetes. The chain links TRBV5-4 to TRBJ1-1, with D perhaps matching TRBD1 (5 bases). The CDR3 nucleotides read TGTGCCAGCAGAATACAGGAGAACACTGAAGCTTTCTTT. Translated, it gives CASRIQENTEAFF.